This is a list of T cell receptor beta chains from one sample in a study of shared clonotypes between healthy human individuals. Clones were sequenced by immunoSEQ multiplex PCR, and TCRdb holds only the in-frame ones, with some missing. Of approximately 740,000 clones in the sample, 74% were seen once. The specimen was memory CD4+ T cells sorted from blood. These receptors all come from a woman in her twenties or thirties in good health. Both conserved end residues are part of each CDR3. A D gene is named only where the DNA matches it firmly. Rows may omit the clone size; those that give it use once, few, many or a size class.

clone_size	v_call	j_call	d_call	cdr3_aa	cdr3_nt
NA	TRBV29-1	TRBJ1-3	NA	CSVVKSSGNTIYF	TGCAGCGTTGTCAAGAGCTCTGGAAACACCATATATTTT
NA	TRBV5-4	TRBJ2-2	TRBD1	CASSLEVAGQGTGELFF	TGTGCCAGCAGCTTGGAAGTGGCGGGACAGGGGACCGGGGAGCTGTTTTTT
few	TRBV2	TRBJ2-1	NA	CASVSGYSYNEQFF	TGTGCCAGCGTGAGCGGCTACTCCTACAATGAGCAGTTCTTC
many	TRBV15	TRBJ1-1	NA	CATSRGVYGNTEAFF	TGTGCCACCAGCAGAGGGGTTTACGGGAACACTGAAGCTTTCTTT
few	TRBV5-1	TRBJ1-1	TRBD1	CASRDPGGTEAFF	TGCGCCAGCAGGGATCCAGGGGGGACTGAAGCTTTCTTT
NA	TRBV27	TRBJ2-7	NA	CASSDSEGVAREQYF	TGTGCCAGCAGTGACTCGGAGGGAGTCGCGCGCGAGCAGTACTTC
NA	TRBV5-3	TRBJ2-2	TRBD2	CARKGREGRFNTGELFF	TGTGCCAGAAAGGGTCGGGAGGGCCGTTTTAACACCGGGGAGCTGTTTTTT
NA	TRBV27	TRBJ1-2	TRBD1	CASRGTAVGYTF	TGTGCCAGCAGGGGGACAGCGGTCGGCTACACCTTC
once	TRBV29-1	TRBJ2-1	TRBD1	CSVATGANEQFF	TGCAGCGTAGCCACAGGGGCCAATGAGCAGTTCTTC
few	TRBV19	TRBJ1-2	NA	CASSVRGSGYTF	TGTGCCAGTAGTGTGAGGGGGTCTGGCTACACCTTC
few	TRBV6-1	TRBJ1-1	NA	CASRRQAGAFF	TGTGCCAGCAGGCGACAAGCGGGAGCTTTCTTT
few	TRBV6-5	TRBJ1-1	NA	CASGGPNTEAFF	TGTGCCAGCGGAGGCCCGAACACTGAAGCTTTCTTT
once	TRBV29-1	TRBJ1-2	TRBD1	CSVEFRQGAEGYTF	TGCAGCGTTGAATTCCGGCAGGGGGCGGAGGGCTACACCTTC
NA	TRBV9	TRBJ2-3	NA	CASSVGIGTLTDTQYF	TGTGCCAGCAGCGTAGGAATCGGTACTCTCACAGATACGCAGTATTTT
NA	TRBV14	TRBJ2-5	NA	CASSQDYRRWETQYF	TGTGCCAGCAGCCAAGACTACCGCCGCTGGGAGACCCAGTACTTC
NA	TRBV2	TRBJ2-7	NA	CASSFDAYEQYF	TGTGCCAGCAGTTTTGACGCCTACGAGCAGTACTTC
many	TRBV14	TRBJ2-7	NA	CASSLLQGTSYEQYF	TGTGCCAGCAGCCTACTACAGGGAACCTCCTACGAGCAGTACTTC
NA	TRBV19	TRBJ1-2	NA	CASSLQGYYGYTF	TGTGCCAGTAGTTTGCAGGGCTACTATGGCTACACCTTC
NA	TRBV7-8	TRBJ1-5	NA	CASSYQIGAYQGTF	TGTGCCAGCAGCTACCAAATCGGGGCCTATCAGGGGACTTTT
few	TRBV2	TRBJ2-2	NA	CASRFSRNGELFF	TGTGCCAGCCGATTTAGTAGGAACGGGGAGCTGTTTTTT
NA	TRBV30	TRBJ2-7	NA	CAWAIPGVPQYF	TGTGCCTGGGCCATACCTGGGGTTCCGCAGTACTTC
NA	TRBV4-2	TRBJ2-3	TRBD2	CASSQGASGDTQYF	TGTGCCAGCAGCCAGGGGGCTAGCGGGGATACGCAGTATTTT
NA	TRBV11-2	TRBJ1-1	NA	CASSLGRAEAFF	TGTGCCAGCAGCCTAGGTAGGGCTGAAGCTTTCTTT
NA	TRBV19	TRBJ2-1	TRBD2	CASTTGTSGNNEQFF	TGTGCCAGTACTACCGGGACTAGCGGAAACAATGAGCAGTTCTTC
NA	TRBV4-1	TRBJ2-3	TRBD1	CASSQRPRGQPTDTQYF	TGCGCCAGCAGCCAAAGGCCCAGGGGACAGCCCACAGATACGCAGTATTTT
NA	TRBV28	TRBJ1-4	NA	CASTSTEYEKLFF	TGTGCCAGCACCTCGACAGAGTATGAAAAACTGTTTTTT
many	TRBV6-4	TRBJ2-2	TRBD1	CASSTPRGQGGTGELFF	TGTGCCAGCAGCACCCCTAGGGGACAGGGCGGCACCGGGGAGCTGTTTTTT
NA	TRBV27	TRBJ2-7	NA	CASSLGSAYEQYF	TGTGCCAGCAGTTTAGGGAGCGCCTACGAGCAGTACTTC
NA	TRBV5-1	TRBJ1-4	NA	CASRRDDEKLFF	TGCGCCAGCCGGCGAGACGACGAAAAACTGTTTTTT
many	TRBV28	TRBJ2-6	NA	CATSFSPGYAPSGANVLTF	TGTGCCACATCTTTCTCCCCGGGCTACGCTCCCTCTGGGGCCAACGTCCTGACTTTC
NA	TRBV7-9	TRBJ2-1	TRBD1	CASSSEAGTGNYNEQFF	TGTGCCAGCAGCTCGGAAGCCGGGACAGGTAATTACAATGAGCAGTTCTTC
NA	TRBV10-3	TRBJ2-7	TRBD2	CATGTSASYEQYF	TGTGCCACCGGGACTAGCGCGTCCTACGAGCAGTACTTC
NA	TRBV2	TRBJ2-7	TRBD1	CASSGDRSSYEQYF	TGTGCCAGCAGCGGGGACAGGAGCTCCTACGAGCAGTACTTC
NA	TRBV11-1	TRBJ1-2	TRBD1	CASSHSGGQGLYTF	TGTGCCAGCAGCCATTCGGGGGGACAGGGGCTCTACACCTTC
NA	TRBV29-1	TRBJ2-7	NA	CSVDSAPEGPDEQYF	TGCAGCGTTGATTCCGCACCCGAAGGTCCGGACGAGCAGTACTTC
NA	TRBV6-1	TRBJ1-1	NA	CASSDHGTVNTEAFF	TGTGCCAGCAGTGATCACGGGACGGTGAACACTGAAGCTTTCTTT
NA	TRBV7-2	TRBJ2-3	TRBD2	CASSFSSGRAPTDTQYF	TGTGCCAGCAGCTTCTCTAGCGGGAGGGCCCCCACAGATACGCAGTATTTT
NA	TRBV16	TRBJ2-1	TRBD2	CATSGLAGGGEQFF	TGTGCCACCAGCGGACTAGCGGGAGGCGGTGAGCAGTTCTTC
NA	TRBV29-1	TRBJ1-5	NA	CSVGMNSGNQPQHF	TGCAGCGTTGGTATGAACAGTGGAAATCAGCCCCAGCATTTT
NA	TRBV5-4	TRBJ2-1	TRBD2	CASSLGLARAENAEQFF	TGTGCCAGCAGCCTCGGACTAGCGCGAGCCGAGAACGCTGAGCAGTTCTTC